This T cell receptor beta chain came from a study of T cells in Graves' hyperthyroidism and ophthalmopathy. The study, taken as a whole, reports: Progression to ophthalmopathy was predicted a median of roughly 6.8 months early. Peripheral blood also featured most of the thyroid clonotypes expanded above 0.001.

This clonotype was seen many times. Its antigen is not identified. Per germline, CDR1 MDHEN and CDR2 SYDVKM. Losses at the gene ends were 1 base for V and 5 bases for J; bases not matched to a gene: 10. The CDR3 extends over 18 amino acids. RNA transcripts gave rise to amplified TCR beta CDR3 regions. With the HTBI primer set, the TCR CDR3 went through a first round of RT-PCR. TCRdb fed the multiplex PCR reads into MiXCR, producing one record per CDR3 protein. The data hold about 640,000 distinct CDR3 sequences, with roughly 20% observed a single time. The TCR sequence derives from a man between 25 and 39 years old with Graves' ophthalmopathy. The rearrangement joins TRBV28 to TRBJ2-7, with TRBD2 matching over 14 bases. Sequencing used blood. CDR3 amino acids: CASSLSLGLAGVRDEQYF. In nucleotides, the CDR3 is TGTGCCAGCAGTTTATCCCTGGGACTAGCGGGAGTGAGGGACGAGCAGTACTTC.